Sequencing of this TCR beta chain was carried out in a study of regulatory T cells in long-lasting Graves disease. The CDR3 loop spans 13 amino acids. Germline trimming cut 2 bases from V and 6 bases from J; bases unmatched to any gene: 5. Germline CDR1 reads DFQATT; CDR2 reads SNEGSKA (reference sequence). Whole-study findings and limits: Persistent disease was associated with favored TRBV28 usage and with favored use of TRBJ1-2 and TRBJ2-5.

The sample's time point: newly diagnosed GD, antithyroid drugs for less than 3 months. The TCR library was made from RNA extracted from PBMCs. The patients were enrolled through endocrinology in Xi'an, China. Peripheral blood, 7 to 10 milliliters per patient, was collected in EDTA tubes. This clonotype was observed many times. Its antigen is still unknown. Investigators prepared the TCR beta libraries by applying iRepertoire HTBI primers and Arm-PCR of CDR3 regions. In the original analysis: Identification across samples found about 65 TRBV and 12 to 15 TRBJ segments. MiXCR, run by TCRdb on the multiplex PCR reads, gives a single entry per CDR3 protein. TCRdb, not the authors, supplied the V and J calls. The table lists hundreds of thousands of distinct CDR3 sequences, roughly 15% of them singletons.

This receptor was obtained from a female donor with Graves disease. The J gene is TRBJ2-7, the V gene TRBV20-1; 9 nucleotides align to TRBD2. Sequenced here: peripheral blood mononuclear cells (PBMCs), sampled at new diagnosis, from a patient treated with antithyroid drugs. In nucleotides, the CDR3 is TGCAGTGCTAGACTCGCGGGAGGGGCCGAGCAGTACTTC. It is translated as CSARLAGGAEQYF.